This T cell receptor (beta chain) was found in a study of blood T cells in healthy people across ages. Sample-barcoded 5' priming and a J-beta primer mix drove a second PCR of roughly 7 to 11 cycles. Each cDNA was tagged by a template-switch adaptor containing 12 random nucleotides. TCRdb analysed the 5' RACE reads with MiXCR anew, one entry per CDR3 protein. The sample records about 1 million distinct CDR3 sequences, under 45% being singletons. Points from the study as a whole: Comparison with aged donors showed that long-lived donors had more naive CD4+ cells and higher diversity.

Details on this clonotype: The antigen is not known.

The CDR3 consists of 18 residues. The V end was cut by 2 bases, the J end by 0 bases, with 14 bases between. Germline CDR1 SEHNR, CDR2 FQNEAQ (reference sequence). The genes are TRBV7-9 and TRBJ2-6; unclear D gene. Sequenced: blood. This TCR derives from a woman aged 60 to 75 in good health. CDR3 DNA sequence: TGTGCCAGCAGCTTAAGTGTGACTCCTAGCTCTGGGGCCAACGTCCTGACTTTC. It codes for CASSLSVTPSSGANVLTF. Variable domain in full (rest from reference TRBV7-9 and TRBJ2-6): DTGVSQNPRHKITKRGQNVTFRCDPISEHNRLYWYRQTLGQGPEFLTYFQNEAQLEKSRLLSDRFSAERPKGSFSTLEIQRTEQGDSAMYLCASSLSVTPSSGANVLTFGAGSRLTVL.